The 16 T cell receptor beta chains reported below all come from one sample, sequenced in a study of T cells in narcolepsy. Their target antigens are unknown. Measured with immunoSEQ multiplex PCR; TCRdb has only the in-frame clones, and not every one. The sample contains about 2,500 clones, over 20% of which appear only once. The sample taken for sequencing was cultured CD4+ T cells from cerebrospinal fluid. All receptors come from a human donor with narcolepsy.

This rearrangement joins TRBV4-2 to TRBJ2-2; 9 bases fit TRBD2. Trimming took 0 bases from V and 4 from J; bases not matched to a gene: 3. Germline V gene sequence: CDR1 LGHNA, CDR2 YNFKEQ. CDR3 length: 16 amino acids. This chain's CDR3 is CASSQDRRGGTGELFF. The CDR3 DNA reads as TGTGCCAGCAGCCAAGATCGGCGGGGGGGCACCGGGGAGCTGTTTTTT.

The V gene is TRBV4-1, the J gene TRBJ2-6; D might be TRBD2 (5 bases). The assigned J gene may be wrong: the sequence end matches TRBJ2-7 better. The germline CDR1 and CDR2 sequences are MGHRA and YSYEKL. The CDR3 sequence is 14 residues long. The CDR3 reads CASSQGPGIGEQYF. The CDR3 DNA sequence: TGCGCCAGCAGCCAAGGACCGGGGATCGGTGAGCAGTACTTC.

In this sample, this clone turned up a few times. This chain uses TRBV7-7 with TRBJ2-3, with 9 bases identical to TRBD2. This CDR3 is built from 17 residues. The germline CDR1 and CDR2 sequences are SSHAT and FNYEAQ (reference sequence). V shed 4 bases and J 4 bases; nucleotides not matched to a gene: 12. The CDR3 here is CASSSGGSGGIPDTQYF. In DNA, the CDR3 is TGTGCCAGCAGCTCTGGGGGTAGCGGGGGCATCCCAGATACGCAGTATTTT.

This clone is termed medium-sized. This rearrangement joins TRBV7-9 to TRBJ1-2; no clear D gene. The CDR3 extends over 15 amino acids. The germline V gene encodes CDR1 SEHNR and CDR2 FQNEAQ (reference sequence). Trimming left V 1 base short and J 3 bases short, with 12 bases between. For the CDR3, the DNA is TGTGCCAGCAGCTTAGTCGGGCCGCAAGACTATGGCTACACCTTC. It yields the protein CASSLVGPQDYGYTF.

This clone was seen a handful of times. CDR3 bases: TGTGCCAGCAGTGTTTCAGGGGTCCCTGGAAACACCATATATTTT. This encodes CASSVSGVPGNTIYF. The chain has TRBV6-1 and TRBJ1-3; possibly TRBD1 for D (6 bases). V shed 4 bases and J shed 2 bases, with 12 bases lying between them. Germline CDR1 reads MNHNS; CDR2 reads SASEGT. The CDR3 is 15 residues long.

In its sample, this clone ranks as medium-sized. The rearrangement joins TRBV13 to TRBJ2-7; either TRBD1 or TRBD2 may supply D (5 bases each). With 5 bases removed from V and 2 bases from J, the gap between germline ends came to 13 bases. The CDR3 covers 14 residues. CDR1 and CDR2 from the germline V gene are PRHDT and FYEKMQ (reference sequence). The CDR3 nucleotides are TGTGCCAGCAGCCTGAGGGGTCCTCCCTACGAGCAGTACTTC. Protein: CASSLRGPPYEQYF.

By proportion, this clone is medium-sized. The chain combines TRBV18 with TRBJ2-7; TRBD1 agrees at 9 bases. CDR1 KGHSH and CDR2 LQKENI come from the germline V gene. V shed 5 bases, J shed 6 bases, and the junction held 11 bases outside the gene matches. CDR3 size: 15 residues. CDR3 protein: CASSALPGTGTEQYF. CDR3 nucleotides: TGTGCCAGCTCAGCACTTCCCGGGACAGGGACCGAGCAGTACTTC.

By share, this clone counts as medium-sized (0.01 to 0.1%). The chain is built from TRBV30 and TRBJ1-5; TRBD1 is a possible D gene (6 bases). Germline V CDR1 and CDR2: GTSNPN, SVGIG (reference sequence). Trimming removed 1 base at V and 2 bases at J, with 6 bases between. The CDR3 runs to 13 residues. The DNA of the CDR3 is TGTGCCTGGAGTGGACAGGGCAATCAGCCCCAGCATTTT. Translation gives CAWSGQGNQPQHF.

This clone was found a few times. V usage is TRBV7-2 and J usage is TRBJ1-6; no definite D call. The V gene lost 3 bases and the J gene lost 6 bases, with 9 bases spanning the gap. Germline CDR1 and CDR2: SGHTA and FQGNSA. This CDR3 has 14 residues. The CDR3 spells CASSFGKSNSPLHF. The CDR3 nucleotides read TGTGCCAGCAGCTTCGGGAAATCTAATTCACCCCTCCACTTT. Full variable domain (missing parts from reference TRBV7-2 and TRBJ1-6): GAGVSQSPSNKVTEKGKDVELRCDPISGHTALYWYRQSLGQGLEFLIYFQGNSAPDKSGLPSDRFSAERTGGSVSTLTIQRTQQEDSAVYLCASSFGKSNSPLHFGNGTRLTVT.

The rearrangement joins TRBV12-5 to TRBJ2-3; TRBD2 agrees at 13 bases. The CDR3 is made up of 19 amino acids. Germline CDR1 is LGHNT and CDR2 is FRNRAP. V lost 1 base and J lost 11; bases outside the gene matches: 18. CDR3 DNA: TGTGCTAGTGGTTTGGCCCCGAGGGGACTAGCGGGGTCCCCACGAGAGCAGTATTTT. Protein: CASGLAPRGLAGSPREQYF.

Within the sample, this clone is medium-sized (0.01 to 0.1%). The chain employs TRBV5-1 and TRBJ1-1; D gene unclear. Germline V gene data show CDR1 as SGHRS and CDR2 as YFSETQ. The CDR3 sequence is 16 residues long. The V and J ends lost 1 base and 5 bases respectively, with 18 bases between them. The CDR3 nucleotides read TGCGCCAGCAGCTTGATTGGCTCAGGAGGGAGGACTGAAGCTTTCTTT. It specifies CASSLIGSGGRTEAFF.

This clone is labeled large (0.1 to 1%). J is TRBJ2-2 and V is TRBV27, with D perhaps matching TRBD2 (6 bases). Germline V gene lookup returns CDR1 MNHEY and CDR2 SMNVEV (reference sequence). The CDR3 spans 16 residues. Trimming took off 3 bases at V and 2 bases at J, with 13 bases between the two ends. This CDR3 reads CASSLEGPDNTGELFF. For the CDR3, the DNA is TGTGCCAGCAGTTTGGAGGGCCCAGACAACACCGGGGAGCTGTTTTTT.

A few counts support this clone. The chain uses TRBV11-3 and TRBJ2-5; 9 positions match TRBD2. In germline, CDR1 is SGHNT, CDR2 YENEEA. The CDR3 has 16 amino acids. V shed 3 bases and J 5 bases; nucleotides not matched to a gene: 10. The CDR3 sequence is CASSFLTAGGRETQYF. The CDR3 DNA follows: TGTGCCAGCAGCTTTTTGACCGCGGGGGGGCGGGAGACCCAGTACTTC.

By sample fraction, this clone is medium-sized (0.01 to 0.1%). This chain links TRBV5-1 with TRBJ1-4; D unclear. The CDR3 runs to 15 residues. Per the germline V gene, CDR1 is SGHRS and CDR2 is YFSETQ. The V end lost 4 bases, the J end lost 6 bases, and 16 bases lay between the germline ends. CDR3 nucleotides: TGCGCCAGCAGCCCCTTAACGGGCGGGGATGAAAAACTGTTTTTT. Protein: CASSPLTGGDEKLFF.

V and J are TRBV6-1 and TRBJ1-5, with D possibly TRBD1 on 6 matching bases. The CDR3 covers 14 residues. The germline V and J ends were trimmed by 6 bases and 2 bases, with 11 bases remaining between them. CDR1 and CDR2 from the germline V gene are MNHNS and SASEGT. The CDR3 DNA is TGTGCCAGCAGAAAACAGGGTGGCAATCAGCCCCAGCATTTT. This sequence encodes CASRKQGGNQPQHF.

The chain joins TRBV7-2 to TRBJ1-2; D gene unclear. The CDR3 loop spans 12 amino acids. Germline lookup yields CDR1 SGHTA and CDR2 FQGNSA. V lost 4 bases and J 7 bases, leaving 10 bases between the germline ends. The CDR3 is CASSSTRGGYTF. The CDR3 bases are TGTGCCAGCAGCTCGACGAGAGGTGGCTACACCTTC.